Below, 10 T cell receptor beta chains from the same sample are listed, as sequenced in a study of CD8+CD57+ T cells in acquired aplastic anemia. Profiling of TCR beta VDJ combinations and CDR3 sequences used genomic DNA as template. Each CDR3 protein gets one entry after TCRdb re-called the reads with MiXCR. The sample shows some 190,000 distinct CDR3 sequences, roughly half of them seen only once. The sequencing input was sorted CD4+, CD8+, or CD8+CD57+ T cells (not recorded which) from PBMCs. The receptor set was obtained from a human donor in good health.

This clonotype was detected ten times or more. V and J are TRBV7-2 and TRBJ2-5; 9 nucleotides match TRBD1. Germline V gene data show CDR1 as SGHTA and CDR2 as FQGNSA. J was trimmed by 6 bases and V by 4 bases; bases with no gene match: 3. The CDR3 has 13 residues. The CDR3, as DNA: TGTGCCAGCAGCTCGGACAGGGGTCAGACCCAGTACTTC. It specifies CASSSDRGQTQYF.

V usage is TRBV5-1 and J usage is TRBJ1-1; D is unresolved. V was pared by 3 bases and J by 1 base, with 13 bases between. Germline V lookup: CDR1 SGHRS, CDR2 YFSETQ. The CDR3 length is 15 residues. The CDR3 reads CASSWRRDGNTEAFF. In DNA form, the CDR3 reads TGCGCCAGCAGCTGGAGAAGGGATGGGAACACTGAAGCTTTCTTT.

The V and J genes are TRBV29-1 and TRBJ2-4; no clear D. V lost 0 bases and J 6 bases, leaving 12 bases between the germline ends. The CDR3 sequence is 14 residues long. CDR1 is SQVTM, CDR2 ANQGSEA, per germline. The CDR3 bases are TGCAGCGTTGAAGAGAAAGGCCTAAGAAACATTCAGTACTTC. Residues: CSVEEKGLRNIQYF.

V usage is TRBV19 and J usage is TRBJ2-5; the D is unclear. The V and J ends lost 5 bases and 4 bases respectively, with 14 bases between them. The CDR3 loop spans 14 amino acids. Germline assignment: CDR1 LNHDA and CDR2 SQIVND (reference sequence). The CDR3 DNA sequence: TGTGCCAGTAGTCCGTCGGGTAGGGCAGAGACCCAGTACTTC. This codes for CASSPSGRAETQYF.

J is TRBJ2-7 and V is TRBV4-1; the D gene is possibly TRBD2 (7 bases). CDR1 is MGHRA and CDR2 is YSYEKL in the germline V gene. Trimming left V 4 bases short and J 4 bases short, with 20 bases between. The CDR3 has 16 amino acids. The CDR3 region is CASSPTTGGVYYEQYF. The DNA for the CDR3 is TGCGCCAGCAGCCCCACGACGGGGGGCGTGTATTACGAGCAGTACTTC.

Many counts were recorded for this clonotype. The chain carries TRBV19 and TRBJ1-3; no clear D. V was clipped by 3 bases and J by 0 bases, with 6 bases between them. Germline lookup yields CDR1 LNHDA and CDR2 SQIVND (reference sequence). This CDR3 contains 14 residues. The CDR3 DNA is TGTGCCAGTAGTATTTACTTCTCTGGAAACACCATATATTTT. Its protein is CASSIYFSGNTIYF.

This clonotype was detected ten times or more. The chain combines TRBV13 with TRBJ2-1, with D possibly TRBD1 on 8 matching bases. The length of the CDR3 is 19 residues. Germline V gives CDR1 PRHDT, CDR2 FYEKMQ (reference sequence). The V and J ends lost 5 bases and 4 bases respectively, with 27 bases between them. CDR3 sequence reads: CASSIPGQAGVAGYNEQFF. The CDR3 region has the DNA TGTGCCAGCAGCATACCGGGACAGGCGGGGGTCGCGGGTTACAATGAGCAGTTCTTC. Together with reference TRBV13 and TRBJ2-1, the CDR3 gives the full variable domain: AAGVIQSPRHLIKEKRETATLKCYPIPRHDTVYWYQQGPGQDPQFLISFYEKMQSDKGSIPDRFSAQQFSDYHSELNMSSLELGDSALYFCASSIPGQAGVAGYNEQFFGPGTRLTVL.

The genes are TRBV2 and TRBJ1-1, with no clear D. This CDR3 comprises 13 residues. Deletions cut 6 bases from V and 5 bases from J, with 13 bases between. From germline, CDR1 is SNHLY and CDR2 FYNNEI. The CDR3 protein is CASSTALWTEAFF. CDR3 bases: TGTGCCAGCAGCACAGCCCTATGGACTGAAGCTTTCTTT.

Remarks on this clonotype: Relative to the germline gene, one junction end is altered; a read error may explain this. The rearrangement links TRBV3-1 to TRBJ2-2, with D possibly TRBD1 on 6 matching bases. The V gene's germline CDR1 is LGHDT and CDR2 YNNKEL (reference sequence). This CDR3 is 15 amino acids long. In DNA, the CDR3 is TGTGCCGGCAGCCTCACAGGGTCGGGCACCGGGGAGCTGTTTTTT. Translating gives CAGSLTGSGTGELFF.

This clonotype was found many times. The J gene is TRBJ2-2, the V gene TRBV20-1; D gene unclear. V lost 0 bases and J lost 2, with 10 bases in between. Germline V CDR1 and CDR2: DFQATT, SNEGSKA (reference sequence). The CDR3 extends over 15 amino acids. Here the CDR3 DNA reads TGCAGTGCTAGAGATCCAGCCAAAAACACCGGGGAGCTGTTTTTT. It yields the protein CSARDPAKNTGELFF.